This T cell receptor (beta chain) came from a study of blood T cells in healthy people across ages. Across the study: About one barcoded beta molecule was captured per two T cells (by template switching).

This clonotype was recorded a few times. Next came a second PCR, run for about 7 to 12 cycles, which used a sample-barcoded 5' primer along with a J-beta primer mix. From each sample, at least 2.5 million paired-end reads containing CDR3 were obtained. TCRdb reanalysed the 5' RACE reads using MiXCR and keeps one entry per CDR3 protein. Among 1.8 million or so distinct CDR3 sequences listed, roughly two fifths were seen once. This CDR3 is 14 amino acids long. Germline V CDR1 and CDR2: DFQATT, SNEGSKA (reference sequence). The clonotype originates from a human donor in good health. The sample consisted of blood. This chain links TRBV20-1 with TRBJ2-5; D possibly corresponds to TRBD2 (7 bases). The DNA end lines up better with TRBJ2-7; the J call may be wrong. CDR3 amino acids: CSASGGGPSGEQYF. As DNA, the CDR3 is TGCAGTGCTAGTGGGGGGGGCCCCTCGGGCGAGCAGTACTTC.